This T cell receptor beta chain was obtained from a study of blood T cell repertoires in COVID-19. Study context: COVID-19 samples from acute and convalescent phases originated in the United States, Italy and Spain. T cells, B-cell-depleted T cells, or PBMCs provided the cDNA or gDNA that served as material.

Authors' methods: Amplification of reference gene primers was used by the study to estimate nucleated cell counts. The table came from immunoSEQ multiplex PCR; TCRdb's copy has only in-frame clones and leaves some out. That table is the source of V, J and clone size, and D and trimming were worked out from the DNA. This sample yields roughly 40,000 clones, of which almost 85% are seen a single time; over 11% belongs to the top ten. With 6 bases clipped from V and 0 bases from J, the junction kept 10 bases outside the gene matches. The CDR3 is 18 amino acids. The germline gives CDR1 KGHSH, CDR2 LQKENI.

Input material: peripheral blood. The receptor comes from a human donor in a cohort sampled during active COVID-19. The gene calls are TRBV18 and TRBJ2-3, with 12 nucleotides matching TRBD2. CDR3 sequence (DNA): TGTGCCAGCTCGTTCTCCGGGACTAGCGGGCCGAGCACAGATACGCAGTATTTT. Translating gives CASSFSGTSGPSTDTQYF.